The clone carrying this T cell receptor (beta chain) has more than one count but fewer than ten. No antigen is known for it. V was trimmed by 10 bases and J by 4 bases, leaving 16 bases between them. Per the germline V gene, CDR1 is MNHNS and CDR2 is SASEGT. The CDR3 consists of 13 residues. This entry comes from a study of cytomegalovirus exposure and HLA in healthy donors. 13 Jbeta primers and 60 Vbeta primers were used for the PCR. The table came from immunoSEQ multiplex PCR; TCRdb's copy has only in-frame clones and leaves some out. The repertoire holds over 110,000 clones, with approximately 73% as singletons. General study results and limits: Segments of the TCR beta V type were, in most cases, productive about 87% or about 30% of the time in an earlier analysis. Exclusion as indistinguishable affected some V segments, including TRBV6-2 and TRBV6-3. Later analysis revealed greater clonal expansion in HLA-associated TCR beta chains than in equally common others.

The receptor's source is a woman between 35 and 50 years old in good health and CMV-seronegative. Sequencing used PBMCs. The chain couples TRBV6-1 to TRBJ1-1; maybe TRBD1 (6 bases). In nucleotides, the CDR3 is TGTGCCACCCACAGGGCAAGGGGCACTGAAGCTTTCTTT. Encoded protein: CATHRARGTEAFF.